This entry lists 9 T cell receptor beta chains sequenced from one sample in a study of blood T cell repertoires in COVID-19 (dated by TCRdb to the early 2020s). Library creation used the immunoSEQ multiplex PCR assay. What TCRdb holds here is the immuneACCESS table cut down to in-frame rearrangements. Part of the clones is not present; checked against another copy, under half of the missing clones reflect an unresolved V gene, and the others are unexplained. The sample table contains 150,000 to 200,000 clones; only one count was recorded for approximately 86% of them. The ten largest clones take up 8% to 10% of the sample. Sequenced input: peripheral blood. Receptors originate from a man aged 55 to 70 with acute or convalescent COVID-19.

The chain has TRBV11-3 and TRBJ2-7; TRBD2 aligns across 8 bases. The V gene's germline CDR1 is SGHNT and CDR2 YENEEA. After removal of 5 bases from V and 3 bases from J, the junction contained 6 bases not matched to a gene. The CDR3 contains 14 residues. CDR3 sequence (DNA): TGTGCCAGCAGCCGGGGGGGCGGGGACTACGAGCAGTACTTC. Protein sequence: CASSRGGGDYEQYF.

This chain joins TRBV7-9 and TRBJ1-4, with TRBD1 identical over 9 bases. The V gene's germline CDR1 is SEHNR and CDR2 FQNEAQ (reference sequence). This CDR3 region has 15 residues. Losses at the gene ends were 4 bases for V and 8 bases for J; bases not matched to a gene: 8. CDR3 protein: CASSYHRGLGEKLFF. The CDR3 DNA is TGTGCCAGCAGCTACCACAGGGGGCTCGGGGAAAAACTGTTTTTT.

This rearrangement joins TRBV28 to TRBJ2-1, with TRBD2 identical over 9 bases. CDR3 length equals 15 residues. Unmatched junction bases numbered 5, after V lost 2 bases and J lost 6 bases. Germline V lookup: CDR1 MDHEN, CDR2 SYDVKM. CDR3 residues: CASSLAGGPVNEQFF. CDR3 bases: TGTGCCAGCAGTTTAGCGGGAGGGCCGGTCAATGAGCAGTTCTTC.

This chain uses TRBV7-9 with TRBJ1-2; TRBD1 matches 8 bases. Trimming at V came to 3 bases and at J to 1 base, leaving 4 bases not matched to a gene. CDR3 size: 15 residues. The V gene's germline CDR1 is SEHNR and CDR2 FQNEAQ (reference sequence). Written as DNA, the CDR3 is TGTGCCAGCAGCTTCCAGGGACAGGTTAACTATGGCTACACCTTC. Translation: CASSFQGQVNYGYTF.

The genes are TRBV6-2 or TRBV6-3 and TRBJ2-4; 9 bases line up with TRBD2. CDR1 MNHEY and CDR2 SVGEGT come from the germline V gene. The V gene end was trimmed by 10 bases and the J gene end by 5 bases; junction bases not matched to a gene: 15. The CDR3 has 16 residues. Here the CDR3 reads CATTPGGGRAENIQYF. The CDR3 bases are TGTGCCACCACCCCCGGGGGCGGGAGGGCGGAAAACATTCAGTACTTC.

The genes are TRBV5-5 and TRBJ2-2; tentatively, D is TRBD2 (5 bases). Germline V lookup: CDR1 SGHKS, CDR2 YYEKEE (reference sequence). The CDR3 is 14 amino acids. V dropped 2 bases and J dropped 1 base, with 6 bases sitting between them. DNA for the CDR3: TGTGCCAGCAGCTTACGGGAGAACACCGGGGAGCTGTTTTTT. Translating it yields CASSLRENTGELFF.

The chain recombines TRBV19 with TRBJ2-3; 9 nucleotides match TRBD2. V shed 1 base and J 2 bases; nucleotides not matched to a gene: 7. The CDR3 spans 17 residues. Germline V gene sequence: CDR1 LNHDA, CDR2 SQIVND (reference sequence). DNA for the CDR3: TGTGCCAGTAGTATAGCTAGACTAGCGGAATCCACAGATACGCAGTATTTT. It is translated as CASSIARLAESTDTQYF.

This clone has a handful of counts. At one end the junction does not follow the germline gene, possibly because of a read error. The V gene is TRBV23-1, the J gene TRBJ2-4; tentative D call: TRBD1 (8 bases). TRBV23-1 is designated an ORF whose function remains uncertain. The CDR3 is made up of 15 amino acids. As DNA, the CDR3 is TGCGCCAGCAGTCAAAAACCCGTTCTCTCGGACAGGGAGGGCTTC. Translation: CASSQKPVLSDREGF.

This CDR3 is CASSFRTFTGATNEKLFF. DNA for the CDR3: TGTGCCAGCAGTTTTCGGACATTCACAGGGGCAACTAATGAAAAACTGTTTTTT. This rearrangement joins TRBV28 to TRBJ1-4; 7 nucleotides match TRBD1. This CDR3 spans 18 amino acids. The J segment lost 0 bases and the V segment lost 3 bases, leaving 10 bases of the junction unmatched. Per germline, CDR1 MDHEN and CDR2 SYDVKM.